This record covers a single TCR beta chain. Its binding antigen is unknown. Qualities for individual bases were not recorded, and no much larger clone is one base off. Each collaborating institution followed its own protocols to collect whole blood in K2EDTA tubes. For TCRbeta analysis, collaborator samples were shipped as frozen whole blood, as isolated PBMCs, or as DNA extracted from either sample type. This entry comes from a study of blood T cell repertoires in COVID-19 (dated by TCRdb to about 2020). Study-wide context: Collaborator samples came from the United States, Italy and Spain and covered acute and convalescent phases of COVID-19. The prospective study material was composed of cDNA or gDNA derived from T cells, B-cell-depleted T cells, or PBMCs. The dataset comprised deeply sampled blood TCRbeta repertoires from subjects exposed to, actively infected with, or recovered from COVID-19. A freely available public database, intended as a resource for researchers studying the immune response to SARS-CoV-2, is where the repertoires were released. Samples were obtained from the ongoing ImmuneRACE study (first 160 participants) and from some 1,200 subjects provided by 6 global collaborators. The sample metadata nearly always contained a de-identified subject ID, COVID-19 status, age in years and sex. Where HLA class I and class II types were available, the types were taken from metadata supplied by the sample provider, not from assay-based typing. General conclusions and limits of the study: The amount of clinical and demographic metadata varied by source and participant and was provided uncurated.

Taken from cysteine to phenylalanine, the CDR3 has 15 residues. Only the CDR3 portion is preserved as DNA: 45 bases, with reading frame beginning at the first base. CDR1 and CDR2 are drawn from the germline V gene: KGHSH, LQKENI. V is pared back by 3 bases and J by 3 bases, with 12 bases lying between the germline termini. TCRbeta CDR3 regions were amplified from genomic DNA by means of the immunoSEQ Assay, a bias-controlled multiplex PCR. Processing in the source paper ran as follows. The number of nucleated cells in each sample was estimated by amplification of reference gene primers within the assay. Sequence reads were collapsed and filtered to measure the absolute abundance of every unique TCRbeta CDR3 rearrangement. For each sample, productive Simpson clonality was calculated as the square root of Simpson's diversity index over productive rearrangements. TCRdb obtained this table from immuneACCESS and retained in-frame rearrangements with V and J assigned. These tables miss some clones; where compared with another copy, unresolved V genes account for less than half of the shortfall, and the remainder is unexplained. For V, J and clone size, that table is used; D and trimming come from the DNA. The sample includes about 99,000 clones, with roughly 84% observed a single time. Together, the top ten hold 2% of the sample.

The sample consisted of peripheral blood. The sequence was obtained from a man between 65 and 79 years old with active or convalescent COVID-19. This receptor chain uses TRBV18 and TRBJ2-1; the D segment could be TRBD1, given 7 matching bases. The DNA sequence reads TGTGCCAGCTCACCTGAGCAGGGGGGCTACAATGAGCAGTTCTTC. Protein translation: CASSPEQGGYNEQFF.